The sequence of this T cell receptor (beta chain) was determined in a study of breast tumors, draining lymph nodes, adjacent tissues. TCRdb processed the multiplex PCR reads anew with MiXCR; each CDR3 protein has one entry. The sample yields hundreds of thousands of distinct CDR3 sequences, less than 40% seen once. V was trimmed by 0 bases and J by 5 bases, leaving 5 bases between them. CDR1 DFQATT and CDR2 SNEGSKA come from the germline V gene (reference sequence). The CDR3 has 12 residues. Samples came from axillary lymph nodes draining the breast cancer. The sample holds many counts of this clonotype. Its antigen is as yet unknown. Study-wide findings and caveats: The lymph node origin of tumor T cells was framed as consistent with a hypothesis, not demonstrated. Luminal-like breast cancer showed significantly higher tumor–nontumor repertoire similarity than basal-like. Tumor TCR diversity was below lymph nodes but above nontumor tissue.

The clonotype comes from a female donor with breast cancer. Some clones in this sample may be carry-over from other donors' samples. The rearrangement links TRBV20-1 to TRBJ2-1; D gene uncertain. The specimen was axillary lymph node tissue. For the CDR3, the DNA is TGCAGTGCTAGAGAAGGGCACAATGAGCAGTTCTTC. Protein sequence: CSAREGHNEQFF.